This TCR beta chain was retrieved from a study of CD8+CD57+ T cells in acquired aplastic anemia. The CDR3 extends over 15 amino acids. Trimming cost V 5 bases and J 3 bases; bases outside gene matches: 6. Germline values: CDR1 SEHNR, CDR2 FQNEAQ (reference sequence). Patients chosen for sequencing had shown CD8+CD57+ cell expansion by flow cytometry. Overall study findings and caveats: Patients versus controls showed no significant CD8+ Simpson's diversity difference.

With respect to this clonotype: The antigen is not known.

TCR beta VDJ and CDR3 profiling used genomic DNA as template. TCRdb re-derived calls from the reads in MiXCR, one entry per CDR3 protein. The sample shows roughly 170,000 distinct CDR3 sequences, approximately 48% of them seen only once. The rearrangement links TRBV7-9 to TRBJ2-7, with 11 bases identical to TRBD1. This TCR derives from a human donor with aplastic anemia. Input material: sorted CD4+, CD8+, or CD8+CD57+ T cells (not recorded which) from PBMCs. For the CDR3, the DNA is TGTGCCAGCAGCCCGGACAGGGGGCTCGTCTACGAGCAGTACTTC. This translates into CASSPDRGLVYEQYF.